This T cell receptor (beta chain) was captured by sequencing in a study of cytomegalovirus exposure and HLA in healthy donors. The germline V gene encodes CDR1 SGHNT and CDR2 YENEEA. The CDR3 runs to 14 residues. The trim removed 5 bases at V and 3 bases at J, leaving 6 bases unmatched. In the PCR, 60 Vbeta and 13 Jbeta primers were used. Assay used: immunoSEQ multiplex PCR; TCRdb lists only in-frame clones, some missing. The data contain under 200,000 clones, roughly 85% of them singletons. V and J are TRBV11-3 and TRBJ1-2; 7 bases agree with TRBD1. The receptor comes from a woman in her 30s in good health and CMV-seropositive. Specimen: PBMCs. The DNA of the CDR3 is TGTGCCAGCAGCCCCCGACAGGGATACTATGGCTACACCTTC. Its protein is CASSPRQGYYGYTF.